These 11 T cell receptor beta chains were all obtained from the same sample, sequenced in a study of blood T cell repertoires in COVID-19. Here immunoSEQ multiplex PCR was the method, and the copy in TCRdb shows in-frame clones only, minus some. Of around 220,000 clones listed, about 83% are singletons. The sample comprised PBMCs or T cells enriched from blood (not recorded which). Every receptor here comes from a woman aged 40 to 49 who had recovered from COVID-19.

The chain employs TRBV18 and TRBJ2-3; TRBD1 is a possible D gene (6 bases). From germline, CDR1 is KGHSH and CDR2 LQKENI. The CDR3 extends over 17 amino acids. The V end was cut by 0 bases, the J end by 0 bases, with 13 bases between. CDR3 bases: TGTGCCAGCTCACCACCGGATTGGCAGGGGAGCACAGATACGCAGTATTTT. It is translated as CASSPPDWQGSTDTQYF.

The chain recombines TRBV6-5 with TRBJ2-3; D gene uncertain. There are 12 residues in the CDR3. V shed 5 bases and J shed 3 bases, with 6 bases lying between them. Germline-derived CDR1 and CDR2 are MNHEY and SVGAGI. The CDR3 spells CASSTTTDTQYF. The CDR3 nucleotides are TGTGCCAGCAGTACCACTACAGATACGCAGTATTTT.

This rearrangement joins TRBV6-5 to TRBJ1-1; possible D gene TRBD1, 6 bases. The CDR3 runs 16 residues. V lost 2 bases and J lost 1, with 14 bases in between. Germline CDR1 reads MNHEY; CDR2 reads SVGAGI. DNA for the CDR3: TGTGCCAGCAGTTACCGGACAGCACTTCCGAACACTGAAGCTTTCTTT. It yields the protein CASSYRTALPNTEAFF.

At least ten counts were recorded for this clone. This chain connects TRBV10-3 to TRBJ1-1; 7 bases line up with TRBD1. V lost 3 bases and J lost 0; bases outside the gene matches: 13. Germline assignment: CDR1 ENHRY and CDR2 SYGVKD. The CDR3 consists of 18 residues. The CDR3 coding sequence is TGTGCCATCAGTGACTTCACTAGGAGGGGGCCTATGAACACTGAAGCTTTCTTT. It encodes CAISDFTRRGPMNTEAFF.

The count of this clone is one. This chain uses TRBV2 with TRBJ1-5; 7 nucleotides match TRBD1. This CDR3 region has 14 residues. Trimming at V came to 2 bases and at J to 7 bases, leaving 5 bases not matched to a gene. Germline CDR1 is SNHLY and CDR2 is FYNNEI. CDR3 coding DNA: TGTGCCAGCAGTGAACAGGGGGTTGGGCAGCCCCAGCATTTT. Its protein product is CASSEQGVGQPQHF.

This chain joins TRBV10-3 and TRBJ2-7, with D possibly matching TRBD2 (5 bases). There are 14 residues in the CDR3. Trimming left V 7 bases short and J 2 bases short, with 15 bases between. CDR1 is ENHRY, CDR2 SYGVKD, per germline. The CDR3 region has the DNA TGTGCCATCAAAGGAGGATCCGGAGCCTACGAGCAGTACTTC. Amino acid sequence: CAIKGGSGAYEQYF.

V and J are TRBV4-3 and TRBJ2-1; 15 positions match TRBD2. The length of the CDR3 is 17 residues. The ends lost 1 base at V and 8 bases at J; junction bases unmatched: 6. The germline V gene encodes CDR1 LGHNA and CDR2 YSLEER. The CDR3: CASSQVLGLAGGDEQFF. The CDR3 DNA reads as TGCGCCAGCAGCCAAGTGTTAGGACTAGCGGGAGGGGATGAGCAGTTCTTC.

The rearrangement joins TRBV6-5 to TRBJ1-1; TRBD1 aligns across 7 bases. The CDR3 sequence is 15 residues long. Germline trimming cut 4 bases from V and 4 bases from J; bases unmatched to any gene: 9. Germline V gene data show CDR1 as MNHEY and CDR2 as SVGAGI. CDR3 sequence: CASSFRSRGSTEAFF. In nucleotides, the CDR3 is TGTGCCAGCAGTTTTAGGTCCAGGGGGTCCACTGAAGCTTTCTTT.

This sequence joins TRBV19 and TRBJ1-5, with a weak D call TRBD1 (6 bases). This CDR3 has 13 amino acids. Germline loops: CDR1 LNHDA, CDR2 SQIVND (reference sequence). V gave up 4 bases and J gave up 6 bases, with 10 bases separating them. The CDR3: CASSNREGQPQHF. CDR3 bases: TGTGCCAGTAGTAACAGGGAAGGTCAGCCCCAGCATTTT.

The CDR3 nucleotides read TGTGCCAGCATGTGGACTAGCGCTACTCTTGGGGGGAAGACCCAGTACTTC. This codes for CASMWTSATLGGKTQYF. This chain uses TRBV2 with TRBJ2-5; 9 nucleotides agree with TRBD2. Germline CDR1 reads SNHLY; CDR2 reads FYNNEI. V trimming: 7 bases; J trimming: 6 bases; junction bases outside the gene matches: 18. The CDR3 runs to 17 residues.

The gene calls are TRBV10-2 and TRBJ2-3; TRBD2 matches 11 bases. Germline V gives CDR1 WSHSY, CDR2 SAAADI. The junction had 9 bases not matched to a gene; V was cut back by 8 bases and J by 5 bases. CDR3 length: 15 amino acids. The CDR3 DNA reads TGCGCCAGCCTTTTAGCGGGAGGGCCCCTAGATACGCAGTATTTT. This gives the protein CASLLAGGPLDTQYF.